The rows below give T cell receptor beta chains drawn from one sample of a study of cytomegalovirus exposure and HLA in healthy donors. Assay used: immunoSEQ multiplex PCR; TCRdb lists only in-frame clones, some missing. Of around 77,000 clones listed, around three quarters are singletons. The sample was PBMCs. The source is a man aged 35 to 55 in good health and CMV-seronegative. Both conserved end residues are part of each CDR3. D genes are given only for firm matches. Rows give clone size only sometimes, using once, few, many, or a class for an expanded clone.

v_call	d_call	clone_size	j_call	cdr3_aa	cdr3_nt
TRBV27	TRBD1	few	TRBJ1-6	CASGDRANSPLHF	TGTGCCAGCGGAGACAGGGCGAATTCACCCCTCCACTTT
TRBV7-6	TRBD1	.	TRBJ2-7	CASSLYGQGAYEQYF	TGTGCCAGCAGCTTATACGGACAGGGGGCGTACGAGCAGTACTTC
TRBV18	TRBD2	.	TRBJ2-5	CASSGLAAPFSQETQYF	TGTGCCAGCTCAGGACTAGCTGCCCCCTTTTCCCAAGAGACCCAGTACTTC
TRBV18	TRBD1	.	TRBJ2-5	CASSLRGLQETQYF	TGTGCCAGCTCACTCAGGGGGCTCCAAGAGACCCAGTACTTC
TRBV6-6	TRBD2	.	TRBJ2-3	CASGTSGADTQYF	TGTGCCAGTGGGACTAGCGGGGCCGATACGCAGTATTTT
TRBV6-5	.	many	TRBJ2-2	CASSTGRDTGELFF	TGTGCCAGCAGTACAGGGAGGGACACCGGGGAGCTGTTTTTT
TRBV19	TRBD2	few	TRBJ2-7	CASSIRAALSTSGQTYEQYF	TGTGCCAGTAGTATCAGAGCCGCCCTGTCGACTAGCGGGCAAACCTACGAGCAGTACTTC
TRBV2	.	.	TRBJ2-5	CASTPWTSSGHF	TGTGCCAGCACCCCGTGGACCTCAAGCGGACACTTC
TRBV19	TRBD2	.	TRBJ2-7	CASMGGDGRSYEQYF	TGTGCCAGTATGGGCGGGGACGGGAGGTCCTACGAGCAGTACTTC
TRBV4-1	TRBD1	few	TRBJ1-1	CASSQDEGHRGAFF	TGCGCCAGCAGCCAAGATGAAGGGCACAGGGGAGCTTTCTTT
TRBV6-6	TRBD1	.	TRBJ1-3	CASRDLIDRVGNTIYF	TGTGCCAGCAGAGACTTGATCGACAGGGTTGGAAACACCATATATTTT
TRBV7-9	.	.	TRBJ1-1	CASTRPPGETEAFF	TGTGCCAGCACCCGTCCCCCGGGAGAGACTGAAGCTTTCTTT
TRBV28	.	.	TRBJ1-4	CASTPGWGPGEKLFF	TGTGCCAGCACCCCCGGTTGGGGGCCGGGTGAAAAACTGTTTTTT
TRBV7-3	TRBD2	.	TRBJ2-3	CASSLKLAGITDTQYF	TGTGCCAGCAGCTTAAAGCTAGCGGGTATCACAGATACGCAGTATTTT
TRBV5-1	TRBD1	.	TRBJ1-1	CASSLDRASTEAFF	TGCGCCAGCAGCCTTGACAGGGCCAGCACTGAAGCTTTCTTT
TRBV5-1	.	.	TRBJ2-5	CASSLGTAYQETQYF	TGCGCCAGTAGCTTAGGGACTGCGTACCAAGAGACCCAGTACTTC
TRBV2	TRBD2	.	TRBJ2-7	CASSKRTSGGRIGWEQYF	TGTGCCAGCAGTAAAAGGACTAGCGGGGGCAGAATAGGCTGGGAGCAGTACTTC
TRBV6-4	TRBD1	once	TRBJ1-2	CASSATGGGGYTF	TGTGCCAGCAGCGCGACAGGGGGCGGCGGCTACACCTTC
TRBV14	.	.	TRBJ1-2	CASSQDQFQAFPYGYTF	TGTGCCAGCAGCCAAGATCAGTTCCAGGCTTTTCCCTATGGCTACACCTTC
TRBV6-1	TRBD1	.	TRBJ1-2	CASSDATGGALGGYTF	TGTGCCAGCAGTGATGCGACAGGGGGCGCGTTAGGTGGCTACACCTTC
TRBV7-7	.	.	TRBJ2-3	CASSLEGAPDTQYF	TGTGCTAGCAGCTTAGAAGGGGCCCCAGATACGCAGTATTTT
TRBV11-2	.	.	TRBJ2-3	CASSLGYDTQYF	TGTGCCAGCAGTCTAGGATACGATACGCAGTATTTT
TRBV25-1	.	.	TRBJ1-3	CASSESHENTIYF	TGTGCCAGCAGTGAATCCCACGAGAACACCATATATTTT
TRBV2	.	once	TRBJ1-1	CASRVTARGWSEAFF	TGTGCCAGCAGGGTGACAGCCCGCGGATGGAGTGAAGCTTTCTTT
TRBV10-3	.	.	TRBJ2-6	CAISGGTGANVLTF	TGTGCCATCAGTGGAGGAACTGGGGCCAACGTCCTGACTTTC
TRBV18	TRBD1	.	TRBJ1-5	CASSAGDSGEQPQHF	TGTGCCAGCTCGGCCGGGGACAGTGGGGAGCAGCCCCAGCATTTT
TRBV27	TRBD1	.	TRBJ2-5	CASSYTGTGAEVKETQYF	TGTGCCAGCAGTTATACCGGGACAGGGGCCGAGGTTAAAGAGACCCAGTACTTC
TRBV7-3	.	.	TRBJ2-1	CASSLGLYNEQFF	TGTGCCAGCAGCTTAGGACTATACAATGAGCAGTTCTTC
TRBV4-2	.	.	TRBJ2-2	CASSPPRWDSNTGELFF	TGTGCCAGCAGCCCACCCCGATGGGACTCGAACACCGGGGAGCTGTTTTTT
TRBV7-8	TRBD1	.	TRBJ1-2	CASSWDSVTPNGYTF	TGTGCCAGCAGCTGGGACAGCGTTACCCCCAATGGCTACACCTTC
TRBV10-3	TRBD1	once	TRBJ1-1	CAIRTGSTEAFF	TGTGCCATCCGGACAGGAAGCACTGAAGCTTTCTTT
TRBV15	TRBD1	.	TRBJ2-3	CATSREAGGYDTQYF	TGTGCCACCAGCAGAGAGGCAGGGGGCTACGATACGCAGTATTTT
TRBV28	.	.	TRBJ2-5	CASSHRQETQYF	TGTGCCAGCAGCCATAGACAAGAGACCCAGTACTTC
TRBV21-1	.	.	TRBJ2-7	CVPALPEINDEQYF	TGCGTGCCAGCGCTCCCGGAGATTAATGACGAGCAGTACTTC
TRBV7-2	TRBD1	.	TRBJ1-4	CASSLDGTGPKLFF	TGTGCCAGCAGCTTAGATGGGACAGGACCAAAACTGTTTTTT
TRBV10-3	.	.	TRBJ1-2	CAIGQGAGGYTF	TGTGCCATCGGTCAAGGGGCAGGGGGCTACACCTTC
TRBV9	.	.	TRBJ2-1	CASSSAGASSYNEQFF	TGTGCCAGCAGCTCCGCGGGGGCTAGCTCCTACAATGAGCAGTTCTTC
TRBV7-9	.	few	TRBJ1-5	CASGYSGVGDQPQHF	TGTGCCAGCGGGTATAGTGGGGTAGGGGATCAGCCCCAGCATTTT
TRBV6-5	.	.	TRBJ1-5	CASSYSWALNQPQHF	TGTGCCAGCAGTTACTCTTGGGCCCTCAATCAGCCCCAGCATTTT
TRBV2	.	once	TRBJ1-1	CASSNTGTEAFF	TGTGCCAGCAGTAACACAGGGACTGAAGCTTTCTTT
TRBV18	TRBD1	.	TRBJ2-2	CASSPRGQGPTGELFF	TGTGCCAGCTCACCAAGGGGGCAGGGGCCCACCGGGGAGCTGTTTTTT
TRBV7-2	TRBD1	.	TRBJ1-5	CASSPGTGSLSQPQHF	TGTGCCAGCAGCCCCGGGACAGGTTCGTTGAGTCAGCCCCAGCATTTT
TRBV7-3	TRBD2	.	TRBJ2-5	CASSSISGDQETQYF	TGTGCCAGCAGCTCCATTAGCGGGGACCAAGAGACCCAGTACTTC
TRBV11-2	TRBD2	.	TRBJ2-7	CASSLVGGVYEQYF	TGTGCCAGCAGCTTAGTCGGGGGGGTCTACGAGCAGTACTTC
TRBV2	.	.	TRBJ1-2	CASSEQGPGYGYTF	TGTGCCAGCAGTGAACAGGGGCCCGGCTATGGCTACACCTTC
TRBV5-1	TRBD2	.	TRBJ2-7	CASSLGLAGGSYEQYF	TGCGCCAGCAGCTTGGGACTAGCGGGGGGGTCCTACGAGCAGTACTTC
TRBV5-6	.	.	TRBJ1-5	CASSWGGDTLDQPQHF	TGTGCCAGCAGCTGGGGGGGGGACACTTTAGATCAGCCCCAGCATTTT
TRBV6-1	.	.	TRBJ1-1	CASDPPSTEAFF	TGTGCTTCCGATCCACCGAGCACTGAAGCTTTCTTT
TRBV6-5	TRBD1	.	TRBJ1-2	CASRPGQGAGGYTF	TGTGCCAGCAGACCAGGACAGGGGGCCGGAGGCTACACCTTC
TRBV5-1	TRBD1	.	TRBJ1-2	CASSSRQGYGYTF	TGCGCCAGCAGCTCAAGACAGGGGTATGGCTACACCTTC
TRBV6-1	.	.	TRBJ2-6	CASSDGGANVLTF	TGTGCCAGCAGTGACGGTGGGGCCAACGTCCTGACTTTC
TRBV6-5	.	few	TRBJ1-4	CASSRTANEKLFF	TGTGCCAGCAGTAGGACAGCCAATGAAAAACTGTTTTTT
TRBV9	.	.	TRBJ1-6	CASSPHGRVGQPDSPLHF	TGTGCCAGCAGCCCCCATGGAAGGGTCGGACAGCCGGATTCACCCCTCCACTTT
TRBV7-8	TRBD1	.	TRBJ1-4	CASSFRDRGEKLFF	TGTGCCAGCAGTTTCCGGGACAGGGGTGAAAAACTGTTTTTT
TRBV5-4	.	.	TRBJ1-3	CASSLGGGSGNTIYF	TGTGCCAGCAGCTTGGGCGGGGGCTCTGGAAACACCATATATTTT